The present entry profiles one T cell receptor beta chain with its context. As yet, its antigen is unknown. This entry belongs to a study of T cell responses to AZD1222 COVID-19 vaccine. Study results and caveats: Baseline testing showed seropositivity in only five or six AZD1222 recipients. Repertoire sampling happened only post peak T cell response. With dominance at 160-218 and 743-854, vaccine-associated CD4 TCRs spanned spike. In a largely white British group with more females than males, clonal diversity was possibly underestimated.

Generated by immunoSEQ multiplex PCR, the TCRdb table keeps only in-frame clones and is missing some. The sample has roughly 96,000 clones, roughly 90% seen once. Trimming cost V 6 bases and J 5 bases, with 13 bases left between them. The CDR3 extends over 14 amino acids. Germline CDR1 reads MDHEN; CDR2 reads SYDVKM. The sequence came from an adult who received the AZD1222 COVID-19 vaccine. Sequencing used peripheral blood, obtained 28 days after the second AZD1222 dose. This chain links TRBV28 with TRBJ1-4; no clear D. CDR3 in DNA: TGTGCCAGCAGCTTCGATAGTTCGAATGAAAAACTGTTTTTT. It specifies CASSFDSSNEKLFF.